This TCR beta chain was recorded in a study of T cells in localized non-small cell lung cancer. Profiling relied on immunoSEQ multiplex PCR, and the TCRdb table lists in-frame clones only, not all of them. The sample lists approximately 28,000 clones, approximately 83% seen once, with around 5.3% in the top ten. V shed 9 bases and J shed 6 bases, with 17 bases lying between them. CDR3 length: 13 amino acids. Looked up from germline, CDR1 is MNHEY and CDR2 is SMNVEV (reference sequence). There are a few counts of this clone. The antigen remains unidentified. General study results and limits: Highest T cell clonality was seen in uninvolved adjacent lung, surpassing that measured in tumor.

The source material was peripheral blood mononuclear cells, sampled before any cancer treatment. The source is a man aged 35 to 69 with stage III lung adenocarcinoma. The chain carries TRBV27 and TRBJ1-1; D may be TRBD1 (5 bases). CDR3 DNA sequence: TGTGCCAGTCGGGGGGTCCCATACCCTGAAGCTTTCTTT. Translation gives CASRGVPYPEAFF.